This T cell receptor beta chain derives from a study of beta chain features in type 1 diabetes. Study outcomes and limitations: Researchers reported that naive, central memory and Treg TCRB repertoires appeared more similar in patients than in healthy donors.

This CDR3 has 13 amino acids. CDR1 and CDR2 (germline): SGHTS, YDEGEE. Trimming shortened V by 4 bases and J by 2 bases, and 9 bases separated the two germline ends. Expressed TCRB transcripts were sequenced because the isolated RNA had all been reverse transcribed beforehand. This table comes from immunoSEQ multiplex PCR, and its TCRdb copy is limited to in-frame clones, with some not included. Among about 290,000 clones listed, approximately 8% were seen once. This clone came up a few times. As yet, its antigen is unknown. The receptor was isolated from a woman aged 18-30 years in good health. Sequencing used central memory CD4+ T cells from blood. V is TRBV5-8 and J is TRBJ1-2; D unresolved. The CDR3 bases are TGTGCCAGCAGCCTACAGCTAAACTATGGCTACACCTTC. Its protein is CASSLQLNYGYTF.